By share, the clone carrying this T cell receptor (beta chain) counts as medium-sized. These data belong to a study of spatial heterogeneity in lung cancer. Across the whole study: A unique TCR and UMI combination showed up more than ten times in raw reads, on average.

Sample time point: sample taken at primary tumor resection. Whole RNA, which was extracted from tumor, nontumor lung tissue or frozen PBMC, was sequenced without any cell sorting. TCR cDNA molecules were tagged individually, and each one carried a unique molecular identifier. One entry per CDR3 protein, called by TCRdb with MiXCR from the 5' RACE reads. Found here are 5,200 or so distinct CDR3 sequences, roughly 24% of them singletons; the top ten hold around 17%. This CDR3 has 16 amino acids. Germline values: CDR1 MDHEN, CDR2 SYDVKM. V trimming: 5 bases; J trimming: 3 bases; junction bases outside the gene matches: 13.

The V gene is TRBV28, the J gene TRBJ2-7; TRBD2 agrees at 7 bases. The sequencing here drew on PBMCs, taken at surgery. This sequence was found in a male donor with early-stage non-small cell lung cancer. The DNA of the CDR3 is TGTGCCAGCAGTCCCACTGTTTTGGCGGGAGTCTACGAGCAGTACTTC. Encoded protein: CASSPTVLAGVYEQYF.